This T cell receptor (beta chain) originates from a study of T cell changes during pregnancy in multiple sclerosis. This table comes from immunoSEQ multiplex PCR, and its TCRdb copy is limited to in-frame clones, with some not included. The sample has about 33,000 clones, around 93% seen once. This TCR was recovered from a female donor in good health, enrolled as a control in a pregnancy study. The sequences come from CD4+ T cells from peripheral blood mononuclear cells, collected in the third trimester of pregnancy.

The CDR3 sequence is CASSPATGANEKLFF. In nucleotides, the CDR3 is TGTGCCAGCAGCCCCGCGACAGGGGCCAATGAAAAACTGTTTTTT. The gene calls are TRBV9 and TRBJ1-4; 8 bases align to TRBD1. The ends lost 4 bases at V and 5 bases at J; junction bases unmatched: 7. The germline gives CDR1 SGDLS, CDR2 YYNGEE. The CDR3 spans 15 residues.